This T cell receptor beta chain appears in the sequencing data of a study of blood T cell repertoires in COVID-19 (dated by TCRdb to about 2020). General notes on the study: The collaborator samples originated in the United States, Italy and Spain and spanned the acute and convalescent phases of COVID-19. A de-identified subject ID, COVID-19 status, age in years and sex were almost always included in the sample metadata. The material from the prospective study consisted of cDNA or gDNA derived from T cells, B-cell-depleted T cells, or PBMCs. Where available, HLA class I and class II types were taken from metadata supplied by the sample provider and were not determined by assay-based typing. Samples came from the ongoing ImmuneRACE study (first 160 participants) plus 1,254 subjects from 6 global collaborators. Deeply sampled blood TCRbeta repertoires from subjects exposed to, actively infected with, or recovered from COVID-19 were included in the dataset. The repertoires were made available in a free public database intended to serve as a resource for research on the immune response to SARS-CoV-2. Study-wide findings and limitations: Clinical and demographic metadata were provided uncurated, with the amount varying by source and participant.

Taken from the germline V gene (reference sequence), the CDR1 and CDR2 loops are LGHDT and YNNKEL. The CDR3 spans 14 residues, from the cysteine through the phenylalanine. Here the CDR3 DNA is all that survives: 42 bases in frame from base 1. The V end loses 1 base and the J end loses 5 bases, and a stretch of 11 bases separates them. TCRbeta CDR3 regions were amplified from genomic DNA using the immunoSEQ Assay, a bias-controlled multiplex PCR. Concerning the study's data processing: The number of nucleated cells in each sample was estimated from the amplification of reference gene primers within the assay. To quantify the absolute abundance of each unique TCRbeta CDR3 rearrangement, sequence reads were collapsed and filtered. For each sample, productive Simpson clonality was calculated as the square root of Simpson's diversity index over productive rearrangements. TCRdb took over this immuneACCESS table, retaining in-frame rearrangements with V and J assigned. Such tables are incomplete; in checked studies, under half of the missing clones stem from an unresolved V gene, and the remainder is unexplained. Clonal size and the V and J genes are those of that table, whereas D and trimming came from the DNA. This sample holds some 31,000 clones; 70% to 85% were observed only once. The ten largest make up 7.4% of the sample.

Concerning this clone: Its antigen is not yet known. Base quality data are lacking; no much larger clone is found one base away.

The collaborating institutions used their own protocols to collect whole blood in K2EDTA tubes. For TCRbeta analysis, collaborators shipped samples in one of three forms: frozen whole blood, isolated PBMCs, or DNA extracted from either of those sample types. The receptor was derived from a woman in her sixties or seventies with acute or convalescent COVID-19. The sequenced sample was peripheral blood. The chain is assembled from TRBV3-1 (or the pseudogene TRBV3-2) and TRBJ2-5; a confident D gene designation cannot be given. The CDR3: CASSQAVGRETQYF. DNA sequence: TGTGCCAGCAGCCAAGCGGTCGGTCGGGAGACCCAGTACTTC.